A single sample is the source of the 30 T cell receptor beta chains below, sequenced in a study of beta chain features in type 1 diabetes. The study reverse transcribed the entire isolated RNA, so it sequenced expressed TCRB transcripts. Profiling relied on immunoSEQ multiplex PCR, and the TCRdb table lists in-frame clones only, not all of them. The data show about 900,000 clones, 15% to 20% seen once. Source material: naive CD4+ T cells from blood. The source is a young woman in good health.

J is TRBJ2-7 and V is TRBV19; D is ambiguous. Trimming left V 6 bases short and J 2 bases short, with 8 bases between. Germline V gives CDR1 LNHDA, CDR2 SQIVND (reference sequence). The CDR3 loop spans 12 amino acids. The CDR3 spells CASSDRAYEQYF. CDR3 DNA sequence: TGTGCCAGTAGCGACCGAGCCTACGAGCAGTACTTC.

The rearrangement joins TRBV18 to TRBJ1-2, with unresolved D. The CDR3 contains 13 residues. The V gene's germline CDR1 is KGHSH and CDR2 LQKENI. V was pared by 6 bases and J by 3 bases, with 11 bases between. CDR3 sequence (DNA): TGTGCCAGCTCCCCTACAACTGACTATGGCTACACCTTC. Encoded protein: CASSPTTDYGYTF.

This clone showed up just a few times. This chain uses TRBV7-6 with TRBJ2-2; possible D gene TRBD1, 6 bases. V was clipped by 1 base and J by 4 bases, with 10 bases between them. The CDR3 extends over 15 amino acids. Germline CDR1 is SGHVS and CDR2 is FNYEAQ. CDR3 sequence (DNA): TGTGCCAGCAGCTTAGTGGCAGGGGTCACCGGGGAGCTGTTTTTT. Amino acid sequence: CASSLVAGVTGELFF.

The genes are TRBV20-1 and TRBJ1-2; D call uncertain. Germline loops: CDR1 DFQATT, CDR2 SNEGSKA (reference sequence). V was shortened by 5 bases and J by 6 bases, with 10 bases between the two germline ends. The CDR3 extends over 11 amino acids. The CDR3 spells CSALINDGYTF. In DNA, the CDR3 is TGCAGTGCTCTTATCAACGATGGCTACACCTTC.

The J gene is TRBJ2-7, the V gene TRBV19; TRBD1 aligns across 7 bases. Trimming at V came to 5 bases and at J to 0 bases, leaving 4 bases not matched to a gene. The CDR3 has 14 amino acids. CDR1 and CDR2 from the germline V gene are LNHDA and SQIVND (reference sequence). Here the CDR3 DNA reads TGTGCCAGTAGTCTTCGACAGGGCTCCTACGAGCAGTACTTC. Its translation: CASSLRQGSYEQYF. Together with reference TRBV19 and TRBJ2-7, the CDR3 gives the full variable domain: DGGITQSPKYLFRKEGQNVTLSCEQNLNHDAMYWYRQDPGQGLRLIYYSQIVNDFQKGDIAEGYSVSREKKESFPLTVTSAQKNPTAFYLCASSLRQGSYEQYFGPGTRLTVT.

This clone was counted between two and nine times. The chain uses TRBV10-3 and TRBJ1-2, with D unresolved. The CDR3 is 13 amino acids. Per germline, CDR1 ENHRY and CDR2 SYGVKD. V gave up 5 bases and J gave up 8 bases, with 15 bases separating them. CDR3 in DNA: TGTGCCATCAGTCAATCCGGGTTGGCGGGCTACACCTTC. This translates into CAISQSGLAGYTF.

The rearrangement joins TRBV27 to TRBJ2-1, with a possible D match to TRBD2 (5 bases). The germline gives CDR1 MNHEY, CDR2 SMNVEV (reference sequence). V was pared by 2 bases and J by 5 bases, with 13 bases between. This CDR3 contains 15 residues. The CDR3: CASSLRASNNNEQFF. For the CDR3, the DNA is TGTGCCAGCAGTTTACGGGCTAGCAATAACAATGAGCAGTTCTTC.

The chain joins TRBV16 to TRBJ2-5; TRBD1 matches 11 bases. From germline, CDR1 is KGHSY and CDR2 FQNENV. The CDR3 has 15 residues. J gave up 5 bases and V 3 bases, and 5 bases lay outside the gene matches. Written as DNA, the CDR3 is TGTGCCAGCAGCCACGGACAGGGGGCGGAGGAGACCCAGTACTTC. Protein sequence: CASSHGQGAEETQYF. Complete variable domain (other parts from reference TRBV16 and TRBJ2-5): GEEVAQTPKHLVRGEGQKAKLYCAPIKGHSYVFWYQQVLKNEFKFLISFQNENVFDETGMPKERFSAKCLPNSPCSLEIQATKLEDSAVYFCASSHGQGAEETQYFGPGTRLLVL.

This clone occurred a few times. The rearrangement joins TRBV5-1 to TRBJ2-4, with TRBD1 as a possible D gene (6 bases). Deletions cut 0 bases from V and 11 bases from J, with 15 bases between. The CDR3 is 14 residues long. Germline V CDR1 and CDR2: SGHRS, YFSETQ. In DNA, the CDR3 is TGCGCCAGCAGCTTGGGGGACAAAGGGTCGGTTCAGTACTTC. This translates into CASSLGDKGSVQYF.

The rearrangement joins TRBV10-1 to TRBJ1-1, with a tentative D call TRBD1 (6 bases). CDR3 length equals 13 residues. The V gene's germline CDR1 is WNHNN and CDR2 SYGVQD (reference sequence). Trimming shortened V by 6 bases and J by 4 bases, and 12 bases separated the two germline ends. The CDR3 DNA is TGCGCCAGCAGCCAGGGGTGGTTCACTGAAGCTTTCTTT. This sequence encodes CASSQGWFTEAFF.

This clone was detected a few times. The J gene is TRBJ2-2, the V gene TRBV7-2, with D maybe TRBD1 (6 bases). V was trimmed by 3 bases and J by 4 bases, leaving 6 bases between them. Germline lookup yields CDR1 SGHTA and CDR2 FQGNSA. The CDR3 runs 13 residues. CDR3 in amino acids: CASSFRGTGELFF. The CDR3 DNA is TGTGCCAGCAGCTTCAGGGGCACCGGGGAGCTGTTTTTT.

This chain links TRBV7-8 with TRBJ1-4; 8 nucleotides agree with TRBD1. Losses at the gene ends were 6 bases for V and 7 bases for J; bases not matched to a gene: 4. The CDR3 is 13 amino acids. Germline CDR1 reads SGHVS; CDR2 reads FQNEAQ. The CDR3 region has the DNA TGTGCCAGCAGTCAGGGGGCGCCTGAAAAACTGTTTTTT. This codes for CASSQGAPEKLFF.

The chain carries TRBV2 and TRBJ2-7; 12 bases fit TRBD2. J was trimmed by 2 bases and V by 6 bases; bases with no gene match: 5. The CDR3 runs 15 residues. Germline CDR1 is SNHLY and CDR2 is FYNNEI. Here the CDR3 DNA reads TGTGCCAGCAGGGACTCTAGCGGGAGGGCCTACGAGCAGTACTTC. Translated: CASRDSSGRAYEQYF.

There are a few counts of this clone. This chain joins TRBV4-3 and TRBJ2-3; 8 bases match TRBD2. Germline V CDR1 and CDR2: LGHNA, YSLEER. The V gene end was trimmed by 1 base and the J gene end by 1 base; junction bases not matched to a gene: 4. The CDR3 is 16 amino acids. The DNA of the CDR3 is TGCGCCAGCAGCCAAGTTACTAGCGGTCGCACAGATACGCAGTATTTT. Protein sequence: CASSQVTSGRTDTQYF.

The chain couples TRBV20-1 to TRBJ1-1, with D uncertain. Trimming left V 3 bases short and J 6 bases short, with 5 bases between. CDR1 DFQATT and CDR2 SNEGSKA come from the germline V gene (reference sequence). There are 10 residues in the CDR3. The CDR3 bases are TGCAGTGCTAGGGTTCCTGAAGCTTTCTTT. Translated: CSARVPEAFF.

This sequence joins TRBV6-5 and TRBJ2-7, with TRBD2 matching 10 bases. CDR1 MNHEY and CDR2 SVGAGI come from the germline V gene. CDR3 length: 15 amino acids. J gave up 6 bases and V 6 bases, and 11 bases lay outside the gene matches. The CDR3 DNA reads TGTGCCAGCAGGACGGGACTAGCGAGTTTCGGCGAGCAGTACTTC. Translated: CASRTGLASFGEQYF.

The genes are TRBV29-1 and TRBJ2-1; the match to TRBD1 covers 11 bases. The CDR3 runs 16 residues. With 0 bases clipped from V and 4 bases from J, the junction kept 5 bases outside the gene matches. CDR1 is SQVTM and CDR2 is ANQGSEA in the germline V gene. The CDR3 reads CSVEDPGQGDYNEQFF. CDR3 nucleotide sequence: TGCAGCGTTGAAGACCCGGGACAGGGGGATTACAATGAGCAGTTCTTC.

The J gene is TRBJ1-2, the V gene TRBV6-1; D gene unclear. The CDR3 length is 12 residues. Germline CDR1 is MNHNS and CDR2 is SASEGT. The V and J ends lost 7 bases and 4 bases respectively, with 10 bases between them. The CDR3 here is CASTTSGYGYTF. Written as DNA, the CDR3 is TGTGCCAGCACTACCTCAGGCTATGGCTACACCTTC.

This clone was counted only a few times. The CDR3 spells CASRIAGEWTEAFF. The CDR3 DNA is TGTGCCAGCAGAATCGCAGGGGAATGGACTGAAGCTTTCTTT. The rearrangement joins TRBV28 to TRBJ1-1; perhaps TRBD1 as D (6 bases). The V end lost 6 bases, the J end lost 5 bases, and 16 bases lay between the germline ends. The CDR3 is made up of 14 amino acids. Per germline, CDR1 MDHEN and CDR2 SYDVKM.

V gene TRBV7-9 combines with J gene TRBJ2-5; D is ambiguous. V lost 5 bases and J 4 bases, leaving 5 bases between the germline ends. The germline V gene has CDR1 SEHNR and CDR2 FQNEAQ (reference sequence). The CDR3 is 11 residues long. The CDR3 sequence: CASSRLETQYF. The CDR3 DNA sequence: TGTGCCAGCAGCCGACTAGAGACCCAGTACTTC.

The genes are TRBV7-8 and TRBJ2-4; 7 bases fit TRBD1. V gave up 8 bases and J gave up 7 bases; unmatched junction bases: 8. The CDR3 is 13 amino acids. Germline V lookup: CDR1 SGHVS, CDR2 FQNEAQ. Written as DNA, the CDR3 is TGTGCCAGCGCGACAGGGCAGGGTAACATTCAGTACTTC. Its translation is CASATGQGNIQYF.

The J gene is TRBJ1-1, the V gene TRBV7-3; D gene uncertain. Deletions cut 2 bases from V and 3 bases from J, with 7 bases between. Germline V CDR1 and CDR2: SGHTA, FQGTGA. The CDR3 is made up of 13 amino acids. The CDR3 sequence: CASSLRRYTEAFF. CDR3 sequence (DNA): TGTGCCAGCAGCTTACGTCGTTACACTGAAGCTTTCTTT. Using reference TRBV7-3 and TRBJ1-1 for the parts outside the CDR3, the full variable domain is GAGVSQTPSNKVTEKGKYVELRCDPISGHTALYWYRQSLGQGPEFLIYFQGTGAADDSGLPNDRFFAVRPEGSVSTLKIQRTERGDSAVYLCASSLRRYTEAFFGQGTRLTVV.

This clone was detected a few times. The CDR3 DNA follows: TGCGCCAGCAGCTTAACCTCCGATGAGCAGTTCTTC. It translates to CASSLTSDEQFF. The gene calls are TRBV5-1 and TRBJ2-1; D is ambiguous. Germline V lookup: CDR1 SGHRS, CDR2 YFSETQ. CDR3 length equals 12 residues. Trimming cost V 2 bases and J 8 bases, with 8 bases left between them.

The chain has TRBV18 and TRBJ1-2; D not certain. In germline, CDR1 is KGHSH, CDR2 LQKENI. V was shortened by 2 bases and J by 8 bases, with 12 bases between the two germline ends. The CDR3 has 13 residues. CDR3 region: CASSPGMGAGYTF. CDR3 DNA: TGTGCCAGCTCACCAGGGATGGGTGCCGGCTACACCTTC.

The table lists this clone with a few counts. This rearrangement joins TRBV7-6 to TRBJ2-1; 9 bases line up with TRBD2. The V and J ends lost 4 bases and 1 base, in that order; junction bases with no gene match: 14. The CDR3 length is 19 residues. Germline CDR1 is SGHVS and CDR2 is FNYEAQ. The CDR3 DNA reads as TGTGCCAGCAGCTCCCGACGACTTACTAGCGGGTGGTCCTACAATGAGCAGTTCTTC. The encoded protein is CASSSRRLTSGWSYNEQFF.

The gene calls are TRBV11-2 and TRBJ2-5; tentative D call: TRBD2 (6 bases). Germline values: CDR1 SGHAT, CDR2 FQNNGV. V lost 6 bases to trimming and J lost 3 bases, with 23 bases between them. The CDR3 runs 17 residues. The CDR3 loop reads CASRYPGTRREKETQYF. The CDR3 DNA sequence: TGTGCCAGCAGATATCCAGGGACTCGGCGGGAAAAAGAGACCCAGTACTTC.

Only a few counts were recorded for this clone. The chain links TRBV19 to TRBJ2-5; perhaps TRBD1 as D (5 bases). Germline lookup yields CDR1 LNHDA and CDR2 SQIVND (reference sequence). This CDR3 has 13 amino acids. V was cut by 6 bases and J by 0 bases, with 8 bases left in between. The CDR3 sequence: CASRLRDQETQYF. The CDR3 nucleotides are TGTGCCAGTAGGCTCAGGGACCAAGAGACCCAGTACTTC.

In its sample, this clone was seen a few times. The chain links TRBV6-5 to TRBJ2-4, with a tentative D call TRBD1 (5 bases). V was clipped by 4 bases and J by 8 bases, with 12 bases between them. The CDR3 is 13 amino acids. Germline V gene lookup returns CDR1 MNHEY and CDR2 SVGAGI. The CDR3, as DNA: TGTGCCAGCAGTTCGACAGTGTACGACATTCAGTACTTC. Its translation is CASSSTVYDIQYF.

The chain couples TRBV28 to TRBJ2-5; D gene uncertain. The CDR3 is 13 residues long. The V end lost 3 bases, the J end lost 0 bases, and 5 bases lay between the germline ends. Germline lookup yields CDR1 MDHEN and CDR2 SYDVKM. The CDR3 sequence: CASSFGYQETQYF. The CDR3, as DNA: TGTGCCAGCAGTTTCGGGTACCAAGAGACCCAGTACTTC.

This clone has only a few counts. The identical CDR3 is also encoded by other nucleotide sequences in the sample. This rearrangement joins TRBV7-2 to TRBJ2-3; D possibly corresponds to TRBD2 (6 bases). There are 15 residues in the CDR3. V shed 5 bases and J shed 4 bases, with 16 bases lying between them. The germline CDR1 and CDR2 sequences are SGHTA and FQGNSA. The CDR3 coding sequence is TGTGCCAGCAGCCGAACCGGGACTCGTGCAGATACGCAGTATTTT. Translated, it gives CASSRTGTRADTQYF.